Below are 17 T cell receptor beta chains sequenced from a single sample in a study of blood T cell repertoires in COVID-19. TCRdb keeps only in-frame clones here, not all; method: immunoSEQ multiplex PCR. The sample lists tens of thousands of clones; about 80% were seen once. What was sequenced was peripheral blood. The origin of the receptors is a man aged 65-85 years with acute or convalescent COVID-19.

The CDR3 protein is CASSFEGLGVEKLFF. CDR3 DNA sequence: TGTGCCAGCAGTTTTGAAGGACTCGGGGTAGAAAAACTGTTTTTT. The chain combines TRBV6-5 with TRBJ1-4; D not resolved. The CDR3 has 15 amino acids. Trimming pared 4 bases from V and 8 bases from J, leaving 17 bases between. CDR1 and CDR2 from the germline V gene are MNHEY and SVGAGI.

This chain uses TRBV14 with TRBJ1-2; maybe TRBD1 (6 bases). This CDR3 has 14 amino acids. Germline CDR1 SGHDN, CDR2 FVKESK. V gave up 2 bases and J gave up 7 bases, with 14 bases separating them. CDR3: CASSQMMGASGYTF. The CDR3 nucleotides are TGTGCCAGCAGCCAAATGATGGGGGCGAGTGGCTACACCTTC.

This sequence joins TRBV6-5 and TRBJ1-1; 8 nucleotides agree with TRBD1. The V segment lost 3 bases and the J segment 10 bases; nucleotides outside the gene matches: 13. CDR1 is MNHEY, CDR2 SVGAGI, per germline. The CDR3 length is 15 residues. CDR3 nucleotides: TGTGCCAGCAGTTATGGGAGGGGACAGGCTGTGTCAGCTTTCTTT. Amino acids: CASSYGRGQAVSAFF.

V usage is TRBV15 and J usage is TRBJ2-5, with D unresolved. The CDR3 runs 14 residues. CDR1 LNHNV and CDR2 YYDKDF come from the germline V gene (reference sequence). V gave up 0 bases and J gave up 2 bases, with 7 bases separating them. The CDR3 spells CATSRDRRQETQYF. In nucleotides, the CDR3 is TGTGCCACCAGCAGAGATAGGCGGCAAGAGACCCAGTACTTC. Based on the CDR3 plus reference TRBV15 and TRBJ2-5, the full variable domain is DAMVIQNPRYQVTQFGKPVTLSCSQTLNHNVMYWYQQKSSQAPKLLFHYYDKDFNNEADTPDNFQSRRPNTSFCFLDIRSPGLGDTAMYLCATSRDRRQETQYFGPGTRLLVL.

The chain links TRBV6-6 to TRBJ1-2, with 7 bases identical to TRBD1. The trim removed 10 bases at V and 7 bases at J, leaving 12 bases unmatched. The CDR3 is 13 residues long. CDR1 is MNHNY and CDR2 is SVGAGI in the germline V gene (reference sequence). The CDR3 reads CATQRGRESGYTF. Here the CDR3 DNA reads TGTGCCACCCAGAGGGGGCGCGAATCTGGCTACACCTTC.

The V gene is TRBV18, the J gene TRBJ2-4; D is ambiguous. Trimming took off 2 bases at V and 0 bases at J, with 11 bases between the two ends. The CDR3 totals 16 residues. Per germline, CDR1 KGHSH and CDR2 LQKENI. Here the CDR3 DNA reads TGTGCCAGCTCACCAGACTCCTCTTTAGCCAAAAACATTCAGTACTTC. Protein product: CASSPDSSLAKNIQYF. Filled out from reference TRBV18 and TRBJ2-4, the complete variable domain reads NAGVMQNPRHLVRRRGQEARLRCSPMKGHSHVYWYRQLPEEGLKFMVYLQKENIIDESGMPKERFSAEFPKEGPSILRIQQVVRGDSAAYFCASSPDSSLAKNIQYFGAGTRLSVL.

The chain combines TRBV6-6 with TRBJ2-7, with a possible D match to TRBD1 (6 bases). Trimming removed 0 bases from V and 3 bases from J, with 6 bases in between. The CDR3 covers 13 residues. Per the germline V gene, CDR1 is MNHNY and CDR2 is SVGAGI (reference sequence). CDR3 loop: CASSYSDSYEQYF. In DNA form, the CDR3 reads TGTGCCAGCAGTTACTCGGACAGCTACGAGCAGTACTTC.

The rearrangement uses TRBV4-3 and TRBJ1-1; 7 nucleotides align to TRBD1. Germline V lookup: CDR1 LGHNA, CDR2 YSLEER. Trimming took 1 base from V and 6 from J; bases not matched to a gene: 8. The length of the CDR3 is 15 residues. For the CDR3, the DNA is TGCGCCAGCAGCCAAGGCTCGACAGGGCTCGCTGAAGCTTTCTTT. Translated: CASSQGSTGLAEAFF.

V gene TRBV5-6 combines with J gene TRBJ2-1; tentatively, D is TRBD2 (6 bases). Trimming pared 10 bases from V and 7 bases from J, leaving 18 bases between. Germline-derived CDR1 and CDR2 are SGHDT and YYEEEE. The CDR3 sequence is 13 residues long. In nucleotides, the CDR3 is TGTGCCGGGAGGCTCAGGGCGGGGAATGAGCAGTTCTTC. Protein sequence: CAGRLRAGNEQFF.

V usage is TRBV3-1 (or the pseudogene TRBV3-2) and J usage is TRBJ2-5, with D possibly TRBD1 on 6 matching bases. The germline V gene encodes CDR1 LGHDT and CDR2 YNNKEL (reference sequence). V was pared by 3 bases and J by 5 bases, with 13 bases between. This CDR3 is built from 14 residues. The CDR3 coding sequence is TGTGCCAGCAGCCAGGGGGCAGTAGGGGAGACCCAGTACTTC. Translating gives CASSQGAVGETQYF.

The chain uses TRBV7-8 and TRBJ1-2; 8 positions match TRBD1. The CDR3 has 15 amino acids. V lost 4 bases, J lost 2 bases, and 6 bases stayed unmatched. The germline gives CDR1 SGHVS, CDR2 FQNEAQ. Written as DNA, the CDR3 is TGTGCCAGCAGCTCACGGACAGGGTGGAACTATGGCTACACCTTC. Its protein product is CASSSRTGWNYGYTF.

The chain joins TRBV23-1 to TRBJ1-1; no reliable D call. TRBV23-1 is recorded as an ORF, its role being uncertain. V lost 2 bases to trimming and J lost 3 bases, with 16 bases between them. This CDR3 spans 16 amino acids. The CDR3 spells CASSQNFVPRDTEAFF. The CDR3 DNA sequence: TGCGCCAGCAGTCAAAATTTTGTGCCCCGGGACACTGAAGCTTTCTTT.

This clone occurred a few times. At the DNA level, this CDR3 is encoded by other sequences in the same sample as well. This rearrangement joins TRBV19 to TRBJ2-2; 8 bases map to TRBD1. This CDR3 contains 15 residues. Germline V lookup: CDR1 LNHDA, CDR2 SQIVND (reference sequence). V lost 7 bases to trimming and J lost 1 base; unmatched junction nucleotides: 5. The CDR3 sequence is CASTRQGLNTGELFF. The CDR3 DNA is TGTGCCAGTACCCGACAGGGGCTGAACACCGGGGAGCTGTTTTTT.

V and J are TRBV27 and TRBJ2-2; no clear D. Per germline, CDR1 MNHEY and CDR2 SMNVEV (reference sequence). V was cut by 4 bases and J by 2 bases, with 14 bases left in between. This CDR3 is built from 16 residues. The CDR3 region has the DNA TGTGCCAGCAGTTCGCTGGCGGCTCCTAACACCGGGGAGCTGTTTTTT. It codes for CASSSLAAPNTGELFF.

The CDR3 DNA reads as TGTGCCAGCTCACCAATAGGGACAGGGGCAAATCAGCCCCAGCATTTT. This codes for CASSPIGTGANQPQHF. The V call is TRBV18, the J call TRBJ1-5; the match to TRBD1 covers 10 bases. V shed 2 bases and J 4 bases; nucleotides not matched to a gene: 5. The CDR3 spans 16 residues. CDR1 is KGHSH and CDR2 is LQKENI in the germline V gene.

V and J are TRBV7-3 and TRBJ2-1; 8 bases match TRBD2. Germline loops: CDR1 SGHTA, CDR2 FQGTGA. With V trimmed by 5 bases and J by 7 bases, 7 bases remained unmatched. The CDR3 length is 14 residues. CDR3 sequence: CASSPRGGRNEQFF. The DNA of the CDR3 is TGTGCCAGCAGCCCCCGCGGGGGGCGTAATGAGCAGTTCTTC.

This chain links TRBV11-3 with TRBJ2-1; unclear D gene. The germline V gene has CDR1 SGHNT and CDR2 YENEEA. The CDR3 totals 13 residues. V was clipped by 1 base and J by 4 bases, with 5 bases between them. CDR3 nucleotide sequence: TGTGCCAGCAGCTTAGGTCCGTACAATGAGCAGTTCTTC. It encodes CASSLGPYNEQFF.